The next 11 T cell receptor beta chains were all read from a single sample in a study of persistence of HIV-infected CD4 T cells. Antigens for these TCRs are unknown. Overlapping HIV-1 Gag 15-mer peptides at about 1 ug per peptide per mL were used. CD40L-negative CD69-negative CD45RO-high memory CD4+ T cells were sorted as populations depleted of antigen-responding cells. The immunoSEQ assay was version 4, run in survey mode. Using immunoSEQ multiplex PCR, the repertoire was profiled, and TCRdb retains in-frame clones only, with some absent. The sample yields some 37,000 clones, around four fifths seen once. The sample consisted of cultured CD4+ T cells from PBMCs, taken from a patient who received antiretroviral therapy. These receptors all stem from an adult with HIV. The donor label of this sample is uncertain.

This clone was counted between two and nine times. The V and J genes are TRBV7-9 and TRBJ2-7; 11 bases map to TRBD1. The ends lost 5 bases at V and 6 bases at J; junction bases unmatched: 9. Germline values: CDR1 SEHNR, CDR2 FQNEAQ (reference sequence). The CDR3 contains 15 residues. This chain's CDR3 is CASSHPDRGLFEQYF. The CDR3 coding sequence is TGTGCCAGCAGCCACCCGGACAGGGGGCTATTCGAGCAGTACTTC.

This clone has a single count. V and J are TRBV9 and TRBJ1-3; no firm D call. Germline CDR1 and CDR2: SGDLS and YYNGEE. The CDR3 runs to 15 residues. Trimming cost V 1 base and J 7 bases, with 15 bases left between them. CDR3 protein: CASSVKAGSGNTIYF. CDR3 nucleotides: TGTGCCAGCAGCGTAAAAGCTGGTTCCGGGAACACCATATATTTT.

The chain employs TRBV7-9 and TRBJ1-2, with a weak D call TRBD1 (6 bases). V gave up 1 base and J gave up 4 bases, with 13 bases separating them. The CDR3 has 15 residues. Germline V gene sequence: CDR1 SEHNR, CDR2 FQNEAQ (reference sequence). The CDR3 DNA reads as TGTGCCAGCAGCTTAGATACAGGGCCTGCCTATGGCTACACCTTC. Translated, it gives CASSLDTGPAYGYTF.

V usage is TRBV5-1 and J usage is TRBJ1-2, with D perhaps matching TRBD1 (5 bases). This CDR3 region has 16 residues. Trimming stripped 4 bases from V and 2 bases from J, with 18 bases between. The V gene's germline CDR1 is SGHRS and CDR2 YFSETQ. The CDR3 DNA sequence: TGCGCCAGCAGCAGCCAGGGACCGAGCCCCAACTATGGCTACACCTTC. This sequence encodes CASSSQGPSPNYGYTF.

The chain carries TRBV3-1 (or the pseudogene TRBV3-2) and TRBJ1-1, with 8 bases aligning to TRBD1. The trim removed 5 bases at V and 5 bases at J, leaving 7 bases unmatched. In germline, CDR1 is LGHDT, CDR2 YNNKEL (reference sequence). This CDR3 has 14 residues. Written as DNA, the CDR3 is TGTGCCAGCAGCGCCCGGACAGGGCGGACTGAAGCTTTCTTT. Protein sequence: CASSARTGRTEAFF.

The CDR3 bases are TGTGCCAGCAGTTTAGGAGGGGTAATATCAGATACGCAGTATTTT. This gives the protein CASSLGGVISDTQYF. The chain couples TRBV27 to TRBJ2-3; maybe TRBD2 (6 bases). The germline gives CDR1 MNHEY, CDR2 SMNVEV (reference sequence). Trimming shortened V by 2 bases and J by 4 bases, and 13 bases separated the two germline ends. The CDR3 totals 15 residues.

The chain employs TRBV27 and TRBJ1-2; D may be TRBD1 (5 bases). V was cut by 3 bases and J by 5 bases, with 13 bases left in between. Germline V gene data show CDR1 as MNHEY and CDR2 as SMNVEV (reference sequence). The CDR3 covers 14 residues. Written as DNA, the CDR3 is TGTGCCAGCAGTTTGGCAGGGAGCTGGTATGGCTACACCTTC. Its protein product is CASSLAGSWYGYTF.

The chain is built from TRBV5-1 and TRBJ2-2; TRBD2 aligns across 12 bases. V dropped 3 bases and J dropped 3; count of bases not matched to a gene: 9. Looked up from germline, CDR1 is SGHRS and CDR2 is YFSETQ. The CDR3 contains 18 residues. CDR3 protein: CASSYLAGGPPDTGELFF. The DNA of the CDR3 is TGCGCCAGCAGCTACCTAGCGGGGGGGCCCCCCGACACCGGGGAGCTGTTTTTT.

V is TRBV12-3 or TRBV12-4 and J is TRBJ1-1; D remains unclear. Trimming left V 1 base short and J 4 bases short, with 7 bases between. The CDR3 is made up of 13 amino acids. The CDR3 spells CASSLGRLTEAFF. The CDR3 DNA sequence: TGTGCCAGCAGTTTAGGACGCCTCACTGAAGCTTTCTTT.

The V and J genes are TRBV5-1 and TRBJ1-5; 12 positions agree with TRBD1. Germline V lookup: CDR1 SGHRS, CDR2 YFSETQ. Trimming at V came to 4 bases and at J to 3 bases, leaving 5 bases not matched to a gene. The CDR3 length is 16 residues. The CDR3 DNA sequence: TGCGCCAGCAGCCTGGGGACAGGGGGCACCAATCAGCCCCAGCATTTT. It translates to CASSLGTGGTNQPQHF. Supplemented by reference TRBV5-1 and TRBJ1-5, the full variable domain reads KAGVTQTPRYLIKTRGQQVTLSCSPISGHRSVSWYQQTPGQGLQFLFEYFSETQRNKGNFPGRFSGRQFSNSRSEMNVSTLELGDSALYLCASSLGTGGTNQPQHFGDGTRLSIL.

As DNA, the CDR3 is TGTGCCAGCCGACACCCCGCTACCTACACCGGGGAGCTGTTTTTT. Protein product: CASRHPATYTGELFF. The V call is TRBV18, the J call TRBJ2-2; D is unresolved. V was cut by 8 bases and J by 3 bases, with 16 bases left in between. CDR1 and CDR2 from the germline V gene are KGHSH and LQKENI. The CDR3 has 15 residues.